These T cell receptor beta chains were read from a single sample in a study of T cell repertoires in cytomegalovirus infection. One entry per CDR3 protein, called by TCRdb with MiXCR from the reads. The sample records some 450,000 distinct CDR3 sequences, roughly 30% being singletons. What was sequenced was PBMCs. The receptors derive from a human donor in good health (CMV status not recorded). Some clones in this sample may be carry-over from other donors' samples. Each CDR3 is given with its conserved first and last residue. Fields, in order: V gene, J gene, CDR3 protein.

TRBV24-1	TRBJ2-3	CATSDLTGVADTQYF
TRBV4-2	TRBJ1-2	CASSQESSGIYGYTF
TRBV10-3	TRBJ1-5	CAISPDRGGQPQHF
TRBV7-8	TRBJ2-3	CASSRRLAGALPSRTDTQYF
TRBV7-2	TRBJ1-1	CASSWTGVEAFF
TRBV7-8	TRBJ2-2	CASGAGAYTGELFF
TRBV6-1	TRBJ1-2	CASSEFPGQYGYTF
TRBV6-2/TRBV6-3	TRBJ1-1	CASSYSRTGSNTEAFF
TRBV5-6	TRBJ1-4	CASSAVVSANEKLFF
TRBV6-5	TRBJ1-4	CASSDLQGPDEKLFF
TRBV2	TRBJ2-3	CASSGRDRGADTQYF
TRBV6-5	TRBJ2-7	CASTNTDRAYEQYF
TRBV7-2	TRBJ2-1	CAEAGVGGPENEQFF
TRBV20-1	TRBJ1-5	CSARNLPGPNQPQHF